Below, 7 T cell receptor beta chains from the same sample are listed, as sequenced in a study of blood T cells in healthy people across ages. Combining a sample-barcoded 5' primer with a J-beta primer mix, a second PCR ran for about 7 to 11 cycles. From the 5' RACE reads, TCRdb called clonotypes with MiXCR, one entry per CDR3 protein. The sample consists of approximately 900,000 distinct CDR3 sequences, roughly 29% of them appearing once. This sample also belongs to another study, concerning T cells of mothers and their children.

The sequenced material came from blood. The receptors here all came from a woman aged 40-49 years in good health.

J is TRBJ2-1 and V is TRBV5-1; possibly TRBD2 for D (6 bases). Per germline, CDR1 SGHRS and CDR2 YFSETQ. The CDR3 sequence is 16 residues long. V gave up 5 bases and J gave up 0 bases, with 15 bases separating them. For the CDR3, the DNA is TGCGCCAGCAGTTATGGGTACGGGAGCTCCTACAATGAGCAGTTCTTC. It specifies CASSYGYGSSYNEQFF.

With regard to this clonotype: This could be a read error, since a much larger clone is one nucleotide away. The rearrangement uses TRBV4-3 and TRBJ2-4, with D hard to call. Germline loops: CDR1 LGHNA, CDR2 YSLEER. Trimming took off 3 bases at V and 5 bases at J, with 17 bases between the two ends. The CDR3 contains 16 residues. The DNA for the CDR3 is TGCGCCAGCAGCCACCACCCACCGGAACGGGAAAACATTCAGTACTTC. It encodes CASSHHPPERENIQYF.

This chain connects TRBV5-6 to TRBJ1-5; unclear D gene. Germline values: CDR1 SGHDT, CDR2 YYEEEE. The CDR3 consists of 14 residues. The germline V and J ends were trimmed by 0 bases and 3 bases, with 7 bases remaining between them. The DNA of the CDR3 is TGTGCCAGCAGCTTGGTAGGCGACAATCAGCCCCAGCATTTT. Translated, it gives CASSLVGDNQPQHF.

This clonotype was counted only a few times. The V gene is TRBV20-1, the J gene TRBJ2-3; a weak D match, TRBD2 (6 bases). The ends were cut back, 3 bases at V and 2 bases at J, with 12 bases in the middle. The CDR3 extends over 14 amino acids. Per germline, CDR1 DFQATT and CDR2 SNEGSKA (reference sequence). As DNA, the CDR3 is TGCAGTGCTAGGGCGGGGCCGTACACAGATACGCAGTATTTT. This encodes CSARAGPYTDTQYF.

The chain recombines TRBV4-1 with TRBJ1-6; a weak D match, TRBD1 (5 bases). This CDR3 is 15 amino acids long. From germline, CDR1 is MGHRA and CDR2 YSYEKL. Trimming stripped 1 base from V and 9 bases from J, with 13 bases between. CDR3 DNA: TGCGCCAGCAGCCAAGGGGAGACGAGGGGTTCACCCCTCCACTTT. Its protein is CASSQGETRGSPLHF.

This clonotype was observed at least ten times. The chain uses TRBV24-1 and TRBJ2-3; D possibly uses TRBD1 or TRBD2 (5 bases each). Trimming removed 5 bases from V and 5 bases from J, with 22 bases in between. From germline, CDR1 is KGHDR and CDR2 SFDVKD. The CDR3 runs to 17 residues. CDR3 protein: CATSGLGERGIGDTQYF. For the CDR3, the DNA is TGTGCCACCAGTGGCTTAGGGGAACGAGGGATCGGAGATACGCAGTATTTT.

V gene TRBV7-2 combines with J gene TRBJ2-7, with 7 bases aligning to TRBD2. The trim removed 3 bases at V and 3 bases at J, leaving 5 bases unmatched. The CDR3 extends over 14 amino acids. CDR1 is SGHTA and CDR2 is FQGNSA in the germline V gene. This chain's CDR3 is CASSFQPGGYEQYF. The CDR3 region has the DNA TGTGCCAGCAGCTTCCAACCGGGGGGCTACGAGCAGTACTTC.